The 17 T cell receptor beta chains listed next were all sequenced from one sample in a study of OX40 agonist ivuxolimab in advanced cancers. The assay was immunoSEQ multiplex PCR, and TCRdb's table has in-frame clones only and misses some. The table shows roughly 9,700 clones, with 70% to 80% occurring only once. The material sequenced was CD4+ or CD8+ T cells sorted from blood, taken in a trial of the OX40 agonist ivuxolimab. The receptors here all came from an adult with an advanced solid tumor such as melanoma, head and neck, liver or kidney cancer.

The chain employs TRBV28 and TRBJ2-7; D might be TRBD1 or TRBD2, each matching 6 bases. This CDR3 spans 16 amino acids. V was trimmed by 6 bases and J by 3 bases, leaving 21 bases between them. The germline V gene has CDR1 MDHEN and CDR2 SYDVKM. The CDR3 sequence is CASREQGSLGGYEQYF. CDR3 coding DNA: TGTGCCAGCAGAGAACAGGGTTCCTTGGGGGGCTACGAGCAGTACTTC.

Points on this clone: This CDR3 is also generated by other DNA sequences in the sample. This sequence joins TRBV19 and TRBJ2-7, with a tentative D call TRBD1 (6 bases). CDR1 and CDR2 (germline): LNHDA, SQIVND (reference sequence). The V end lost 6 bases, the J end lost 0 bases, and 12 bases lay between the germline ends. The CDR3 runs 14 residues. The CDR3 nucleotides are TGTGCCAGTAGCTGGACAGCTCCCTCCTACGAGCAGTACTTC. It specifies CASSWTAPSYEQYF.

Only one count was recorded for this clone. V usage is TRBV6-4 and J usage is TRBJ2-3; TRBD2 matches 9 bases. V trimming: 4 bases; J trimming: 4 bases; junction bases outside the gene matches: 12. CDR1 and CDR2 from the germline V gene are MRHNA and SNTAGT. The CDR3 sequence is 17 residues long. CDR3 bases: TGTGCCAGCAGTGCAGGGGGACTAGCAGATGGGGCAGATACGCAGTATTTT. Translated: CASSAGGLADGADTQYF.

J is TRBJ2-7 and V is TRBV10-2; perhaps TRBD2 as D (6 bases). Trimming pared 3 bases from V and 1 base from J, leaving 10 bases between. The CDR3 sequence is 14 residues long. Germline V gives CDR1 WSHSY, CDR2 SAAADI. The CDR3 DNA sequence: TGCGCCAGCAGTGAAGCTAGCGCTTCCTACGAGCAGTACTTC. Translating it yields CASSEASASYEQYF.

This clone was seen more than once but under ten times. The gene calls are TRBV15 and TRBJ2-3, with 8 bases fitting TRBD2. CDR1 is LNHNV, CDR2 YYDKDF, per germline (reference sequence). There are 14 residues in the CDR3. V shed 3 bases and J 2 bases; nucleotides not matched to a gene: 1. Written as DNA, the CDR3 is TGTGCCACCAGCAGCGGGAGGGCCACAGATACGCAGTATTTT. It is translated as CATSSGRATDTQYF.

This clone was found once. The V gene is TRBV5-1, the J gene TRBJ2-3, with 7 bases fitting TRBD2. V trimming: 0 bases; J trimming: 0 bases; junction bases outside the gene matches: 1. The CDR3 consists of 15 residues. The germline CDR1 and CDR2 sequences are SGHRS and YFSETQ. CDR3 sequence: CASSLAGRSTDTQYF. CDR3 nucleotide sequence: TGCGCCAGCAGCTTGGCCGGGAGGAGCACAGATACGCAGTATTTT.

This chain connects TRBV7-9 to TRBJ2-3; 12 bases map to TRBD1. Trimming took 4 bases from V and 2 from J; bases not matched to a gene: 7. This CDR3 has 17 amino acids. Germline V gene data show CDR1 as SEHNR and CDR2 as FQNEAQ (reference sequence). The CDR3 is CASSSRDRGRVTDTQYF. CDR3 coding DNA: TGTGCCAGCAGCTCCCGGGACAGGGGGCGGGTCACAGATACGCAGTATTTT.

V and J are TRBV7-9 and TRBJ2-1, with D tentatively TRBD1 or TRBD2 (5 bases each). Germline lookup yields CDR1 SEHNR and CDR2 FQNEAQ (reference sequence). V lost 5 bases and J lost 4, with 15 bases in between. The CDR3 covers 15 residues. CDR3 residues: CASSGTGAVYNEQFF. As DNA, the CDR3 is TGTGCCAGCAGCGGCACCGGGGCCGTATACAATGAGCAGTTCTTC.

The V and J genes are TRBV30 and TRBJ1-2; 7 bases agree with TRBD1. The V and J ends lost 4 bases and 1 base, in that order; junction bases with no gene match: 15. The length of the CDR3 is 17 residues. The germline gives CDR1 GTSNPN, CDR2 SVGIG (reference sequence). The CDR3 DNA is TGTGCCTGGACCTTAACGAGGGGACAGATCTTTAACTATGGCTACACCTTC. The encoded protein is CAWTLTRGQIFNYGYTF.

As DNA, the CDR3 is TGTGCCACTACGCTTGGGTCTGAAGCTTTCTTT. This sequence encodes CATTLGSEAFF. The chain carries TRBV2 and TRBJ1-1; D uncertain. This CDR3 comprises 11 residues. Deletions cut 10 bases from V and 6 bases from J, with 12 bases between. Looked up from germline, CDR1 is SNHLY and CDR2 is FYNNEI. The full variable domain, its missing parts supplied by reference TRBV2 and TRBJ1-1, is EPEVTQTPSHQVTQMGQEVILRCVPISNHLYFYWYRQILGQKVEFLVSFYNNEISEKSEIFDDQFSVERPDGSNFTLKIRSTKLEDSAMYFCATTLGSEAFFGQGTRLTVV.

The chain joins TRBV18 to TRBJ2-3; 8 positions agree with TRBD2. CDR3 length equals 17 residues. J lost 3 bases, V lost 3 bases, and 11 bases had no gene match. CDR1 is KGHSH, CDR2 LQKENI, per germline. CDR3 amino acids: CASSPLGSGSVTDTQYF. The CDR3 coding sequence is TGTGCCAGCTCACCCCTCGGGAGCGGGAGCGTGACAGATACGCAGTATTTT.

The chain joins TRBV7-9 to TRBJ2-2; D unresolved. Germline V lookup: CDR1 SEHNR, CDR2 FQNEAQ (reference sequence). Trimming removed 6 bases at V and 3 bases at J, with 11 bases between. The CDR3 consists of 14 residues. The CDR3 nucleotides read TGTGCCAGCAGTCGGAACCTCTACACCGGGGAGCTGTTTTTT. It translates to CASSRNLYTGELFF.

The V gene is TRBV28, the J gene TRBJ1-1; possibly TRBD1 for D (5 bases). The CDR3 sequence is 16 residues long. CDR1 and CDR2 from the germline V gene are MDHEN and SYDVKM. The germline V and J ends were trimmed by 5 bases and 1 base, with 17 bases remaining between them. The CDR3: CASSTLTENPNTEAFF. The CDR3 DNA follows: TGTGCCAGCAGTACACTGACAGAAAATCCGAACACTGAAGCTTTCTTT.

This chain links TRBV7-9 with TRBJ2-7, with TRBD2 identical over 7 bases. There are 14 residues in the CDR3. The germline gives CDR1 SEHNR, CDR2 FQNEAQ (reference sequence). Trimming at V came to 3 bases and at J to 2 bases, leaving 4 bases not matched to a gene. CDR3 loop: CASSFVGGPYEQYF. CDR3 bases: TGTGCCAGCAGCTTCGTGGGAGGGCCCTACGAGCAGTACTTC.

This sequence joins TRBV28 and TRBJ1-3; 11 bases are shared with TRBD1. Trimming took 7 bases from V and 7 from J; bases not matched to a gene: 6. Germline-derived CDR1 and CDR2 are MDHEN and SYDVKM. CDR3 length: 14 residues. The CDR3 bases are TGTGCCAGCACTCCGGGACAGGGGGAGAACACCATATATTTT. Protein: CASTPGQGENTIYF.

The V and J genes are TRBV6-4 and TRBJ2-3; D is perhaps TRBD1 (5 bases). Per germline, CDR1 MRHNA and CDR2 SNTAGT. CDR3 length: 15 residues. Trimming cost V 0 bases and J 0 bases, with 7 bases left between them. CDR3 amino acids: CASSDSQESTDTQYF. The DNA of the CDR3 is TGTGCCAGCAGTGACTCACAGGAAAGCACAGATACGCAGTATTTT.

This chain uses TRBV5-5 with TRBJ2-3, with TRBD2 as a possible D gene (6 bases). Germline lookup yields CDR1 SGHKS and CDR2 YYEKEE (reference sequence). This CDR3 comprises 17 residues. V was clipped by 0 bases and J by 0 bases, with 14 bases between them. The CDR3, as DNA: TGTGCCAGCAGCTTGGGCCCGGGACTGTCGAGCACAGATACGCAGTATTTT. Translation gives CASSLGPGLSSTDTQYF.